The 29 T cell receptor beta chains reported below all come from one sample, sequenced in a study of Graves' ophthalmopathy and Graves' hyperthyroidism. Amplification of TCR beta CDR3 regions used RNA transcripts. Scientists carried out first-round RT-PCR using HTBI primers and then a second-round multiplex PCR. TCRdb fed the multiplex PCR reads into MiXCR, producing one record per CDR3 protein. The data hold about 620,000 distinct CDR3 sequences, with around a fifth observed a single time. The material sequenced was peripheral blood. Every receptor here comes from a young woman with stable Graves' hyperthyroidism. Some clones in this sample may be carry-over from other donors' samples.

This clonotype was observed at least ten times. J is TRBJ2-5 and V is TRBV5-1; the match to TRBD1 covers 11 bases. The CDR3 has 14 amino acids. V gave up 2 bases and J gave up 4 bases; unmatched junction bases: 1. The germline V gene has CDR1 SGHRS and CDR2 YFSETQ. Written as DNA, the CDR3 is TGCGCCAGCAGCTTCGGGACAGGGGGAGAGACCCAGTACTTC. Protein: CASSFGTGGETQYF. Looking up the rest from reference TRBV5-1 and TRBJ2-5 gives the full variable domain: KAGVTQTPRYLIKTRGQQVTLSCSPISGHRSVSWYQQTPGQGLQFLFEYFSETQRNKGNFPGRFSGRQFSNSRSEMNVSTLELGDSALYLCASSFGTGGETQYFGPGTRLLVL.

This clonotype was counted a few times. CDR3 coding DNA: TGTGCCAGCAGCTACACAGGTACGTTCGGGGCCGAATGGAATCAGCCCCAGCATTTT. This codes for CASSYTGTFGAEWNQPQHF. The V gene is TRBV5-6, the J gene TRBJ1-5, with D possibly matching TRBD1 (5 bases). From germline, CDR1 is SGHDT and CDR2 YYEEEE. The CDR3 sequence is 19 residues long. The V gene lost 3 bases and the J gene lost 4 bases, with 26 bases spanning the gap.

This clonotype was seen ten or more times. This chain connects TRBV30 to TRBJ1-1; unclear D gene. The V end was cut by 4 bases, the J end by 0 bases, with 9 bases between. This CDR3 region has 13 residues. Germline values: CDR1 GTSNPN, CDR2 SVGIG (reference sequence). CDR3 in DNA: TGTGCCTGGATTAGACCGATGAACACTGAAGCTTTCTTT. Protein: CAWIRPMNTEAFF.

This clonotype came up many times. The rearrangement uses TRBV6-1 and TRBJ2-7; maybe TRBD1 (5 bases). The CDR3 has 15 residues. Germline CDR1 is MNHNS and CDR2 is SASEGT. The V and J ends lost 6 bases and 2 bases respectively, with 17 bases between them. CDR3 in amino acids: CASSPFGQGTYEQYF. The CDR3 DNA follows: TGTGCCAGCAGCCCCTTTGGGCAGGGAACCTACGAGCAGTACTTC.

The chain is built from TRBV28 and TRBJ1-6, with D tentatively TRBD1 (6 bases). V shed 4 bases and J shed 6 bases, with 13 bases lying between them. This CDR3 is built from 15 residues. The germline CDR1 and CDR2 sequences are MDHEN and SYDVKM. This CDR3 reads CASSSPGEGNSPLHF. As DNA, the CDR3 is TGTGCCAGCAGTTCCCCAGGGGAGGGTAATTCACCCCTCCACTTT.

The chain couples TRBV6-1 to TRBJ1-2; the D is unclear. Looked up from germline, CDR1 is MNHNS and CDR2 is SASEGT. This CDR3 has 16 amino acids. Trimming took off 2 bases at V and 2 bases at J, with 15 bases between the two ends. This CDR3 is CASSESWAVANYGYTF. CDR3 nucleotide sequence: TGTGCCAGCAGTGAATCGTGGGCTGTTGCGAACTATGGCTACACCTTC.

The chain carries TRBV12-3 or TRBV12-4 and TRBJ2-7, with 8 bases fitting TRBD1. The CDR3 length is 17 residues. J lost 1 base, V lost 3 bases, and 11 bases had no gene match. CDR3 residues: CASSLMSRTGNSYEQYF. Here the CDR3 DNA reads TGTGCCAGCAGTTTGATGTCCCGGACAGGGAATTCCTACGAGCAGTACTTC.

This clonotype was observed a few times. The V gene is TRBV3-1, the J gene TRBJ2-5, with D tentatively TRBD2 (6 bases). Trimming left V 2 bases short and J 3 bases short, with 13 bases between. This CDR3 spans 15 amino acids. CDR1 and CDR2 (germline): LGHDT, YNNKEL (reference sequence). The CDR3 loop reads CASSQPGLGEETQYF. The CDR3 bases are TGTGCCAGCAGCCAACCGGGACTCGGAGAAGAGACCCAGTACTTC.

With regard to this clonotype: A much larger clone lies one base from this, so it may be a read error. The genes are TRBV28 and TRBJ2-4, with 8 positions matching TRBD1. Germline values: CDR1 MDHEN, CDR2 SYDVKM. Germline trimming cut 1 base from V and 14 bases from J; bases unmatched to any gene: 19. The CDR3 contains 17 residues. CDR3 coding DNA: TGTGCCAGCAGTTTATATCCAGGGGGCGGGGAAGCCTACGAGAAGTACTTC. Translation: CASSLYPGGGEAYEKYF.

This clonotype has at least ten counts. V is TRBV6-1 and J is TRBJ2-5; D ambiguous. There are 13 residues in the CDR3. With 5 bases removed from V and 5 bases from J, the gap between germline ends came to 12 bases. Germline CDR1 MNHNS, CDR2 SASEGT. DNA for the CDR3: TGTGCCAGCAGTAAGGACCCAGTGGAGACCCAGTACTTC. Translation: CASSKDPVETQYF.

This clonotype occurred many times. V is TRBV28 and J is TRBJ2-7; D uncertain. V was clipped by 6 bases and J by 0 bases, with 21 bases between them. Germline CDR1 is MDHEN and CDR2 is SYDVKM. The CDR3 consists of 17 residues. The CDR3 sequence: CASRPAERKPSSYEQYF. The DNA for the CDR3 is TGTGCCAGCAGACCCGCCGAAAGGAAACCTAGCTCCTACGAGCAGTACTTC.

The CDR3 nucleotides are TGTGCCAGCAGTTTGCCAGGGGGAGGGCAGTACTTC. Its protein is CASSLPGGGQYF. The chain carries TRBV12-3 or TRBV12-4 and TRBJ2-7; perhaps TRBD1 as D (7 bases). Trimming took off 3 bases at V and 9 bases at J, with 12 bases between the two ends. This CDR3 region has 12 residues.

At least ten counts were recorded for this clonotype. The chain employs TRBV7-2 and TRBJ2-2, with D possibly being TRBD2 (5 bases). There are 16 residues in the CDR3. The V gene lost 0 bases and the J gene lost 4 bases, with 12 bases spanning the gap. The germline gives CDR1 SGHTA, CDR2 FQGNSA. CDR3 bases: TGTGCCAGCAGCTTAGCTGGGCGGGCTACCACCGGGGAGCTGTTTTTT. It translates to CASSLAGRATTGELFF.

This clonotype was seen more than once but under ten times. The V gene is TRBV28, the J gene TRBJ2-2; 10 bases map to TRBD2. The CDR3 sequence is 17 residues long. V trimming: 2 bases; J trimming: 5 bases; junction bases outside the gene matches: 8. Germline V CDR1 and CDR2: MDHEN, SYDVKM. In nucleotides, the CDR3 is TGTGCCAGCAGTTTACTAGCGGGAGCCCCCTTTACCGGGGAGCTGTTTTTT. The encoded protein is CASSLLAGAPFTGELFF.

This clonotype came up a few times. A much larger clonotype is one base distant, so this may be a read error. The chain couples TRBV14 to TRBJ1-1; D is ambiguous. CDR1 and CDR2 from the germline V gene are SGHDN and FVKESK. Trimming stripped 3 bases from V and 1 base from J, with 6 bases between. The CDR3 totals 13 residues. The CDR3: CASSHTRNTEAFF. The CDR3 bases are TGTGCCAGCAGCCACACCCGGAACACTGAAGCTTTCTTT.

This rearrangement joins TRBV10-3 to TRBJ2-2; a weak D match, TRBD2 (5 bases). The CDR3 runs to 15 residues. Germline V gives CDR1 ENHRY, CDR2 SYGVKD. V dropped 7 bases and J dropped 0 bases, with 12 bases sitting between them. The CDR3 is CAINSDGANTGELFF. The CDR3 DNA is TGTGCCATCAATTCTGACGGGGCGAACACCGGGGAGCTGTTTTTT.

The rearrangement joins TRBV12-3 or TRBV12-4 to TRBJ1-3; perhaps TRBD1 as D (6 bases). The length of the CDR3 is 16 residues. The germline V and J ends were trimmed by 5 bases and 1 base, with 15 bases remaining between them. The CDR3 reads CASSPQGLGSGNTIYF. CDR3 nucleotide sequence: TGTGCCAGCAGTCCACAGGGTTTGGGGTCTGGAAACACCATATATTTT.

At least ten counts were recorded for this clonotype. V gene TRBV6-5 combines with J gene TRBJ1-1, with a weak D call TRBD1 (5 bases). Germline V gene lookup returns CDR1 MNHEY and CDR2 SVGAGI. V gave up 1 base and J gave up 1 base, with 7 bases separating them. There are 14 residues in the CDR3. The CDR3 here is CASSYYDRNTEAFF. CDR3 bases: TGTGCCAGCAGTTACTACGACAGGAACACTGAAGCTTTCTTT.

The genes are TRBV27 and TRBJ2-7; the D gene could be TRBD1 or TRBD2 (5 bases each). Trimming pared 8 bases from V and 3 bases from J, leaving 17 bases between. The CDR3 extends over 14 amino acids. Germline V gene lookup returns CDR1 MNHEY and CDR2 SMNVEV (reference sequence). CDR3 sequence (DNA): TGTGCCAGCTGCCCCGGGACCTCCCACTACGAGCAGTACTTC. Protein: CASCPGTSHYEQYF.

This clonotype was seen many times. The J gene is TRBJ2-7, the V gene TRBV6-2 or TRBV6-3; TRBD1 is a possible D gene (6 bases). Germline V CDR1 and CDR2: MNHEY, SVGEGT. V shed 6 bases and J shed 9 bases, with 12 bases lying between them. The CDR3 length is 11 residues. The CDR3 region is CASSSGTPQYF. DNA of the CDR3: TGTGCCAGCAGCTCCGGGACACCGCAGTACTTC.

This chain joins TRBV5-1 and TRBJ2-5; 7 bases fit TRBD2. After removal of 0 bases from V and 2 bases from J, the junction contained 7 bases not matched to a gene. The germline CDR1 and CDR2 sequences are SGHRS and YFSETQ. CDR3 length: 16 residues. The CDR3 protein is CASSLGPAGSQETQYF. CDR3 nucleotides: TGCGCCAGCAGCTTGGGACCAGCGGGGTCTCAAGAGACCCAGTACTTC.

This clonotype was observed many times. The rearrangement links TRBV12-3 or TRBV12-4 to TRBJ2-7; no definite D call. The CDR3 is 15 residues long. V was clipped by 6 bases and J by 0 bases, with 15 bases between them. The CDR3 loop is CASSPGPTSSYEQYF. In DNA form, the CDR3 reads TGTGCCAGCAGCCCCGGACCTACGAGCTCCTACGAGCAGTACTTC.

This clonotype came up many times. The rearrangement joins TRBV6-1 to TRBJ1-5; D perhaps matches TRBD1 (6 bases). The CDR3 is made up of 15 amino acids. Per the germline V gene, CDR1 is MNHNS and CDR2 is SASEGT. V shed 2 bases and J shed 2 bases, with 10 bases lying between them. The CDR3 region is CASSEQGYRNQPQHF. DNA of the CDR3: TGTGCCAGCAGTGAACAGGGGTATCGCAATCAGCCCCAGCATTTT.

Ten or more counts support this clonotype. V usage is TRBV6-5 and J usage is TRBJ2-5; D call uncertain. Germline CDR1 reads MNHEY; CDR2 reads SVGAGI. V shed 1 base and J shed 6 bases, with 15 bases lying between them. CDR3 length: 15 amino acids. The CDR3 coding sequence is TGTGCCAGCAGTTACTATTTTCGCGGCGGTCAGACCCAGTACTTC. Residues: CASSYYFRGGQTQYF.

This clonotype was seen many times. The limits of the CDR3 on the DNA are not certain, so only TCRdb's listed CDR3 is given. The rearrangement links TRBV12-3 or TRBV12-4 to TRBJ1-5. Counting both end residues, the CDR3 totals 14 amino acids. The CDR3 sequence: CASSSSGGNQPQHF.

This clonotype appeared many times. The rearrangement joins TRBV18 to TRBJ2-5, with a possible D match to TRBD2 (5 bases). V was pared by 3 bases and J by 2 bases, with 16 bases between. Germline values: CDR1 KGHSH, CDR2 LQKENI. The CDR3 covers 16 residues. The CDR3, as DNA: TGTGCCAGCTCACCCGTCGGAGGCAACAATCAAGAGACCCAGTACTTC. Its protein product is CASSPVGGNNQETQYF.

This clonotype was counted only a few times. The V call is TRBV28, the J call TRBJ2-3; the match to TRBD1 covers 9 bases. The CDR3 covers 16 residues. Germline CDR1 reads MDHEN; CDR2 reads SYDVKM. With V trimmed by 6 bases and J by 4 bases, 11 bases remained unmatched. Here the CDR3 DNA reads TGTGCCAGCAGAAAAATCTGGGACAGGGCTCCAGATACGCAGTATTTT. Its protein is CASRKIWDRAPDTQYF. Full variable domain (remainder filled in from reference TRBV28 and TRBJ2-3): DVKVTQSSRYLVKRTGEKVFLECVQDMDHENMFWYRQDPGLGLRLIYFSYDVKMKEKGDIPEGYSVSREKKERFSLILESASTNQTSMYLCASRKIWDRAPDTQYFGPGTRLTVL.

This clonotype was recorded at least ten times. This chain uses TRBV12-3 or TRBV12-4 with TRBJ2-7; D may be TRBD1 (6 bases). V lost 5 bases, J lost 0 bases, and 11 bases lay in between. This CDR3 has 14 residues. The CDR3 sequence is CASSVRGSSYEQYF. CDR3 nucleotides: TGTGCCAGCAGTGTCAGGGGTAGCTCCTACGAGCAGTACTTC.

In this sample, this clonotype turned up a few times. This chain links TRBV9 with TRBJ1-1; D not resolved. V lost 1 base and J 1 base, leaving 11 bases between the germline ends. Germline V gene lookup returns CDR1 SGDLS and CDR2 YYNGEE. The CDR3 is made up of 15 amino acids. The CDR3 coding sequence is TGTGCCAGCAGCGTATCATCTACCCCGAACACTGAAGCTTTCTTT. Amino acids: CASSVSSTPNTEAFF.